This T cell receptor (beta chain) was profiled in a study of PD-1 blockade in classical Hodgkin lymphoma. Study outcomes and limitations: Diminished baseline TCR diversity has been reported in newly diagnosed patients relative to healthy donors. CD4+ TCR diversity rose significantly by C4D1, and CD8+ TCR diversity did not.

Brentuximab vedotin exposure varied, and every patient relapsed after autologous stem cell transplantation. V was pared by 0 bases and J by 0 bases, with 9 bases between. This CDR3 comprises 16 residues. From germline, CDR1 is SGHRS and CDR2 YFSETQ. Comments on this clone: Its antigen is still unknown.

Profiled with immunoSEQ multiplex PCR; TCRdb holds only in-frame clones, not every one. The sample lists approximately 5,000 clones; 60% to 70% were seen once. The chain employs TRBV5-1 and TRBJ2-2, with unresolved D. Material: peripheral blood mononuclear cells (PBMCs), obtained before the second cycle of nivolumab. The sequence derives from a human donor with classical Hodgkin lymphoma. The DNA for the CDR3 is TGCGCCAGCAGCTTGGGAGGTCTCACGAACACCGGGGAGCTGTTTTTT. Translation: CASSLGGLTNTGELFF. Full variable domain (outside the CDR3, taken from reference TRBV5-1 and TRBJ2-2): KAGVTQTPRYLIKTRGQQVTLSCSPISGHRSVSWYQQTPGQGLQFLFEYFSETQRNKGNFPGRFSGRQFSNSRSEMNVSTLELGDSALYLCASSLGGLTNTGELFFGEGSRLTVL.